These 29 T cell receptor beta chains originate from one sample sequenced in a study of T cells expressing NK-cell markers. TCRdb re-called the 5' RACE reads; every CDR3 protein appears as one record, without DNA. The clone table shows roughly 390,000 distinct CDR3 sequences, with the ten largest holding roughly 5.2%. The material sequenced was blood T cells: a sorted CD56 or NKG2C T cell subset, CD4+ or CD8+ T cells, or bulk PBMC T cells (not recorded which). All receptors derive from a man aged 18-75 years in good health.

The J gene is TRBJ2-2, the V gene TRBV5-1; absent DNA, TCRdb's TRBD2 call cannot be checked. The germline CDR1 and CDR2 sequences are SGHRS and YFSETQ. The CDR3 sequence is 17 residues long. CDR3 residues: CASSSTGTTSGTLRLFF.

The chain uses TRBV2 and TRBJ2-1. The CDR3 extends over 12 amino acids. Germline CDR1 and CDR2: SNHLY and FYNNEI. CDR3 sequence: CASSMLDNEQFF.

This chain's CDR3 is CSVAVGSYNEQFF. J is TRBJ2-1 and V is TRBV29-1. Per the germline V gene, CDR1 is SQVTM and CDR2 is ANQGSEA. The CDR3 runs 13 residues.

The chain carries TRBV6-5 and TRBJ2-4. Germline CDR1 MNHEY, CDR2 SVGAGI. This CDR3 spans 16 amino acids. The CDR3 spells CASSYNVAAAKNIQYF.

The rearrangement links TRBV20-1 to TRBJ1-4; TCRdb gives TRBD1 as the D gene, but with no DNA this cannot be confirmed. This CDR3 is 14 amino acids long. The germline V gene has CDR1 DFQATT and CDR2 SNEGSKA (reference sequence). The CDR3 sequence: CSASGPGGHGALFF.

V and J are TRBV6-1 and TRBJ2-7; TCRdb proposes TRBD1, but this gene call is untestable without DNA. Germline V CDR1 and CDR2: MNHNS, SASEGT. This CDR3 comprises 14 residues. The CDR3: CASRRTGGADEQYF.

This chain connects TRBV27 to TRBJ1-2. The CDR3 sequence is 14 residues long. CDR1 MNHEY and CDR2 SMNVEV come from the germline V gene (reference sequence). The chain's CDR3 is CASSRNGPNYGYTF.

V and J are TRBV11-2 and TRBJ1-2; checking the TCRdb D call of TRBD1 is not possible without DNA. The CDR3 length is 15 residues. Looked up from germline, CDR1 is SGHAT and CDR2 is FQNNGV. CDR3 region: CASSRTTLISRGYTF.

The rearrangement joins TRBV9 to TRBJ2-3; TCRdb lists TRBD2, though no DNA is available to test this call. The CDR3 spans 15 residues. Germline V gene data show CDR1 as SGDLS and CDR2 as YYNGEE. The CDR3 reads CASSGGDWTADTQYF.

The chain's CDR3 is CASSYQTASSGNTIYF. The rearrangement links TRBV7-2 to TRBJ1-3. There are 16 residues in the CDR3. Per germline, CDR1 SGHTA and CDR2 FQGNSA.

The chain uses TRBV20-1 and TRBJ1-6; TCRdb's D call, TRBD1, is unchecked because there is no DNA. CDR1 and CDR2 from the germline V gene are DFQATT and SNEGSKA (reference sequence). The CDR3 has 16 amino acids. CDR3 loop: CSARDGAVAYNSPLHF.

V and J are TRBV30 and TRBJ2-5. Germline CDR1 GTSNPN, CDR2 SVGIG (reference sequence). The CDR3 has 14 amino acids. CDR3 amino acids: CAWSVNRYQETQYF.

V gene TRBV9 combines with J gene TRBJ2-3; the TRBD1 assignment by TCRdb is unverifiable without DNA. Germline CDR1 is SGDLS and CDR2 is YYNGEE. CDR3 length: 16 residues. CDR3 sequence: CASSVDGGGRADTQYF.

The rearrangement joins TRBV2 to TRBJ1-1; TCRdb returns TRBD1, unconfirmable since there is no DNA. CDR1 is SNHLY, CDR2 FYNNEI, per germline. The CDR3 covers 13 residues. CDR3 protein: CASGQNFNTEAFF.

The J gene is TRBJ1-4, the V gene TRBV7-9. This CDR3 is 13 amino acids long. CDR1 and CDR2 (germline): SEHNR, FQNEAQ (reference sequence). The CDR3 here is CASSTRAGEKLFF.

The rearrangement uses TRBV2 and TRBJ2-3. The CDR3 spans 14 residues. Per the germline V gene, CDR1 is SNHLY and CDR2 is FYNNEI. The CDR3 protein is CALVRFYSTDTQYF.

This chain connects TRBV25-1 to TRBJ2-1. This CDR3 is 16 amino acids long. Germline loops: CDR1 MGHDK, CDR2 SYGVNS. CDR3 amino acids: CASSEFWDASYNEQFF.

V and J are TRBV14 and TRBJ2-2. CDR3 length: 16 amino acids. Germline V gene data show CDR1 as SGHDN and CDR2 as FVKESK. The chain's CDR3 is CASSQGLTPRTGELFF. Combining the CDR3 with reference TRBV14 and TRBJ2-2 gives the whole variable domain EAGVTQFPSHSVIEKGQTVTLRCDPISGHDNLYWYRRVMGKEIKFLLHFVKESKQDESGMPNNRFLAERTGGTYSTLKVQPAELEDSGVYFCASSQGLTPRTGELFFGEGSRLTVL.

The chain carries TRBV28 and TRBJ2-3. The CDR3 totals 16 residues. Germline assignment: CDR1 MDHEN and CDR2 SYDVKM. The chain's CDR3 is CASSSRVVDNTDTQYF.

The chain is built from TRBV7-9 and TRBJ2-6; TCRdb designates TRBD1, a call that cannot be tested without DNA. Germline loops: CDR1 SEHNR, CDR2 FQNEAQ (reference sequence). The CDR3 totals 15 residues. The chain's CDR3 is CASSPTGRKANVLTF.

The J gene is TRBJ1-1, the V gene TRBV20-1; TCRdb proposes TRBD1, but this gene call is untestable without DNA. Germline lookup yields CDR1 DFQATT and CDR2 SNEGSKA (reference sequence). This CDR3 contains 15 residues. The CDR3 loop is CSARPRQGMNTEAFF.

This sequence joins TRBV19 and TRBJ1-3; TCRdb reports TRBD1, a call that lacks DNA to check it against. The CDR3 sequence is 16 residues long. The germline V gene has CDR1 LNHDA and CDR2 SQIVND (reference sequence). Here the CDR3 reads CASSISARERMNTIYF.

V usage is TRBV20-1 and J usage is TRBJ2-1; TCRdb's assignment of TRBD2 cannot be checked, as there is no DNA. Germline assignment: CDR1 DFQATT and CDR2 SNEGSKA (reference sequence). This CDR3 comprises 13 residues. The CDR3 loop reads CSARGGWRDEQFF.

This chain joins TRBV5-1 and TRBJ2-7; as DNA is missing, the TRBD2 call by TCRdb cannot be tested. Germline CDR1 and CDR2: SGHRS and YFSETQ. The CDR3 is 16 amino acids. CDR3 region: CASSLSLYQVRREQYF.

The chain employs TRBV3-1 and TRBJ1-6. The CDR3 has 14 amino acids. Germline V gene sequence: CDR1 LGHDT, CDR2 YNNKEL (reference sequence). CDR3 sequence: CASSQSWTNSPLHF.

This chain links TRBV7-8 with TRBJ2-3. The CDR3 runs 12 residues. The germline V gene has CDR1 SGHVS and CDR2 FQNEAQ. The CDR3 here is CASSITTNTQYF.

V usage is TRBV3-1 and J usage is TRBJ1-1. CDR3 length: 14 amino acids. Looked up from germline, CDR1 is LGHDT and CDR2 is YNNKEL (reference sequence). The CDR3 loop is CASTTTALNTEAFF.

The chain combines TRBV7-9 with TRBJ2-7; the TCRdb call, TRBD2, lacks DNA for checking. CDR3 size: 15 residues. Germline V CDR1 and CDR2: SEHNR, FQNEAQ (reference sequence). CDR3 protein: CASAKGSSGAYEQYF.

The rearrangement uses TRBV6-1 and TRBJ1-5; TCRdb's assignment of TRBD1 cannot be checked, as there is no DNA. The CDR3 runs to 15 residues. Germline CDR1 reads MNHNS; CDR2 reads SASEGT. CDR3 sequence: CASRTGGLGNQPQHF.